Shown below are 8 T cell receptor beta chains from a single sample sequenced in a study of T cell repertoires in cytomegalovirus infection. TCRdb re-analysed the reads in MiXCR, keeping a single row per CDR3 protein. This sample carries 310,000 or so distinct CDR3 sequences, 9.6% of them seen once, and the ten largest clones take less than 3%. The sequenced material came from PBMCs. These receptors were obtained from a human donor in good health (CMV status not recorded). Some clones in this sample may be carry-over from other donors' samples.

There are many counts of this clonotype. The chain has TRBV2 and TRBJ2-7; the D is unclear. This CDR3 comprises 13 residues. Trimming stripped 6 bases from V and 3 bases from J, with 12 bases between. Germline-derived CDR1 and CDR2 are SNHLY and FYNNEI. The CDR3 DNA sequence: TGTGCCAGCAGCGCCGGGTCTAACTACGAGCAGTACTTC. Its translation is CASSAGSNYEQYF.

This clonotype has more than one count but fewer than ten. J is TRBJ2-7 and V is TRBV11-3; the match to TRBD1 covers 7 bases. V lost 0 bases, J lost 1 base, and 6 bases stayed unmatched. The germline gives CDR1 SGHNT, CDR2 YENEEA. This CDR3 spans 16 amino acids. The CDR3 here is CASSLDPRTGSYEQYV. Here the CDR3 DNA reads TGTGCCAGCAGCTTAGATCCCAGGACAGGTTCCTACGAGCAGTACGTC.

Regarding this clonotype: A much larger clone lies one base from this, so it may be a read error. The V and J genes are TRBV27 and TRBJ2-3, with D tentatively TRBD1 or TRBD2 (5 bases each). CDR1 is MNHEY and CDR2 is SMNVEV in the germline V gene (reference sequence). CDR3 size: 15 residues. V lost 5 bases and J lost 3, with 15 bases in between. CDR3 region: CASSPGTSRTDTQYF. In DNA form, the CDR3 reads TGTGCCAGCAGTCCCGGGACGTCTAGAACAGATACGCAGTATTTT.

This clonotype was counted only a few times. The V gene is TRBV18, the J gene TRBJ2-7, with unresolved D. The V end was cut by 3 bases, the J end by 2 bases, with 11 bases between. The CDR3 sequence is 14 residues long. The V gene's germline CDR1 is KGHSH and CDR2 LQKENI. The CDR3 DNA is TGTGCCAGCTCACCGGTTGGACCACCCTACGAGCAGTACTTC. Translated: CASSPVGPPYEQYF.

This clonotype came up many times. This chain uses TRBV7-8 with TRBJ2-2, with D uncertain. CDR1 and CDR2 (germline): SGHVS, FQNEAQ. The CDR3 contains 17 residues. Trimming removed 11 bases from V and 0 bases from J, with 22 bases in between. CDR3 in amino acids: CALDPTYGTANTGELFF. DNA for the CDR3: TGTGCCCTAGACCCCACCTATGGAACAGCGAACACCGGGGAGCTGTTTTTT.

This clonotype occurred many times. The V and J genes are TRBV20-1 and TRBJ2-7, with D possibly matching TRBD1 (5 bases). The length of the CDR3 is 15 residues. V was clipped by 1 base and J by 3 bases, with 16 bases between them. Germline V gene lookup returns CDR1 DFQATT and CDR2 SNEGSKA (reference sequence). CDR3 residues: CSARAADRILYEQYF. In DNA form, the CDR3 reads TGCAGTGCTAGAGCTGCCGACAGAATCCTCTACGAGCAGTACTTC.

This clonotype was counted ten times or more. The rearrangement uses TRBV7-2 and TRBJ1-3, with a possible D match to TRBD1 (5 bases). Germline CDR1 and CDR2: SGHTA and FQGNSA. This CDR3 comprises 17 residues. V lost 5 bases to trimming and J lost 2 bases, with 19 bases between them. This CDR3 is CASSTLHPGQTGNTIYF. CDR3 sequence (DNA): TGTGCCAGCAGCACGTTACACCCGGGGCAGACTGGAAACACCATATATTTT.

At least ten counts were recorded for this clonotype. The chain employs TRBV27 and TRBJ2-2; unclear D gene. Germline lookup yields CDR1 MNHEY and CDR2 SMNVEV (reference sequence). CDR3 length: 17 amino acids. V gave up 2 bases and J gave up 0 bases, with 13 bases separating them. The CDR3 region has the DNA TGTGCCAGCAGTTTAGAGACATCCTTCGCGAACACCGGGGAGCTGTTTTTT. Its translation is CASSLETSFANTGELFF.